This TCR beta chain comes out of a study of chemoradiotherapy in HPV16-positive cancers. General observations from the study: Candidate HPV-specific clones and E7-related TCR motifs grew in tumor during treatment.

The table came from immunoSEQ multiplex PCR; TCRdb's copy has only in-frame clones and leaves some out. The sample includes roughly 32,000 clones, about 88% of them seen just once. Points on this clone: What it recognizes is unknown.

This CDR3 has 16 residues. From germline, CDR1 is MRHNA and CDR2 SNTAGT. The J segment lost 7 bases and the V segment lost 2 bases, leaving 9 bases of the junction unmatched. V and J are TRBV6-4 and TRBJ2-1; 9 bases are a match to TRBD1. This clonotype was obtained from a human donor with HPV-associated anogenital cancer. The sequenced sample was blood, obtained from a patient who underwent chemoradiotherapy. Written as DNA, the CDR3 is TGTGCCAGCAGTGACCTGCCGGGACAGGGTAATAATGAGCAGTTCTTC. It encodes CASSDLPGQGNNEQFF.